One T cell receptor beta chain is described in this entry. Its target is unknown. The CDR3 spans 14 residues. Germline CDR1 SQVTM, CDR2 ANQGSEA. Trimming removed 6 bases at V and 3 bases at J, with 17 bases between. The data derive from a study of lymphopenia after photon versus proton radiotherapy. Method: immunoSEQ multiplex PCR; TCRdb's copy keeps in-frame clones and lacks some. The sample has approximately 23,000 clones, around 88% seen once. Study-wide findings and caveats: In patients who died, overall survival fell as post-nadir TCR diversity dropped more. Only patients who died were analyzed for survival; proton advantage is unproven. Photon-treated patients lost naive T cells and TCR diversity; proton-treated stayed stable. Oligoclonal CD8+ Temra expansion after nadir drove photon patients' diversity drop.

This rearrangement joins TRBV29-1 to TRBJ1-1, with a possible D match to TRBD1 (5 bases). The source material was peripheral blood, sampled from a patient treated with proton-based radiotherapy. This receptor was obtained from a man older than 75 with esophageal cancer. The CDR3 here is CSVLDWGIDTEAFF. The CDR3 coding sequence is TGCAGCGTCCTGGACTGGGGCATCGACACTGAAGCTTTCTTT. Filled out from reference TRBV29-1 and TRBJ1-1, the complete variable domain reads SAVISQKPSRDICQRGTSLTIQCQVDSQVTMMFWYRQQPGQSLTLIATANQGSEATYESGFVIDKFPISRPNLTFSTLTVSNMSPEDSSIYLCSVLDWGIDTEAFFGQGTRLTVV.